One sample yielded the 7 T cell receptor beta chains listed below, sequenced in a study of blood T cell repertoires in COVID-19. Only in-frame clones appear in the TCRdb table, and some are missing; sequencing was by immunoSEQ multiplex PCR. The profile covers 97,000 or so clones, with less than 85% appearing a single time and 15% to 20% taken by the ten largest. Input material: peripheral blood. All receptors derive from an elderly woman with active or convalescent COVID-19.

This clone has a handful of counts. This rearrangement joins TRBV28 to TRBJ2-7, with a tentative D call TRBD2 (6 bases). The germline V gene has CDR1 MDHEN and CDR2 SYDVKM. Trimming pared 0 bases from V and 3 bases from J, leaving 9 bases between. This CDR3 has 14 residues. The DNA for the CDR3 is TGTGCCAGCAGTTTATGGGGGGGACTCTACGAGCAGTACTTC. Translated, it gives CASSLWGGLYEQYF.

Note on this clone: An end of the junction does not agree with germline; a read error may underlie this. The rearrangement joins TRBV5-1 to TRBJ1-6; 8 bases align to TRBD1. CDR3 length: 14 residues. Germline CDR1 SGHRS, CDR2 YFSETQ. CDR3 sequence reads: CASSLTGEGSPLHF. The CDR3 DNA reads TGTGCCAGCAGCCTGACAGGGGAGGGTTCACCCCTCCACTTT.

The V and J genes are TRBV4-3 and TRBJ1-4; possible D gene TRBD1, 6 bases. V was shortened by 0 bases and J by 5 bases, with 19 bases between the two germline ends. The CDR3 covers 18 residues. CDR1 LGHNA and CDR2 YSLEER come from the germline V gene. CDR3 DNA sequence: TGCGCCAGCAGCCAAGATCTTTTTTGGAGGGGGGGGAATGAAAAACTGTTTTTT. As protein: CASSQDLFWRGGNEKLFF.

The rearrangement uses TRBV5-6 and TRBJ1-5; D unresolved. The V end lost 0 bases, the J end lost 11 bases, and 12 bases lay between the germline ends. This CDR3 is built from 13 residues. Germline assignment: CDR1 SGHDT and CDR2 YYEEEE. The CDR3 is CASSLGSVSTQHF. The CDR3, as DNA: TGTGCCAGCAGCTTGGGATCAGTTTCGACCCAGCATTTT.

This chain joins TRBV27 and TRBJ2-3; 9 bases line up with TRBD1. In germline, CDR1 is MNHEY, CDR2 SMNVEV (reference sequence). J was trimmed by 5 bases and V by 6 bases; bases with no gene match: 9. This CDR3 has 15 residues. The CDR3 nucleotides are TGTGCCAGCAGCGACAGGGGGAAGTTCAAAGATACGCAGTATTTT. This sequence encodes CASSDRGKFKDTQYF.

The gene calls are TRBV15 and TRBJ2-3; the D is unclear. V lost 1 base and J lost 2, with 13 bases in between. This CDR3 comprises 16 residues. Germline CDR1 is LNHNV and CDR2 is YYDKDF (reference sequence). DNA for the CDR3: TGTGCCACCAGCAGAGGGTTAGATCACCTCACAGATACGCAGTATTTT. This translates into CATSRGLDHLTDTQYF.

V is TRBV6-2 or TRBV6-3 and J is TRBJ2-4; 10 positions agree with TRBD1. J was trimmed by 4 bases and V by 2 bases; bases with no gene match: 5. Germline V gene data show CDR1 as MNHEY and CDR2 as SVGEGT. This CDR3 contains 16 residues. DNA of the CDR3: TGTGCCAGCAGTTACCCCGGGACAGGGGCAAAAAACATTCAGTACTTC. It is translated as CASSYPGTGAKNIQYF.